This T cell receptor beta chain stems from a study of OX40 agonist ivuxolimab in advanced cancers. The assay was immunoSEQ multiplex PCR, and TCRdb's table has in-frame clones only and misses some. Of around 20,000 clones listed, around 82% are singletons. CDR1 and CDR2 from the germline V gene are MGHRA and YSYEKL. This CDR3 contains 13 residues. Trimming took 4 bases from V and 1 from J, leaving 4 bases between them. This rearrangement joins TRBV4-1 to TRBJ2-2; D unclear. The starting material was CD4+ or CD8+ T cells sorted from blood, obtained in a trial of the OX40 agonist ivuxolimab. The clonotype was recovered from an adult with an advanced solid tumor such as melanoma, head and neck, liver or kidney cancer. DNA of the CDR3: TGCGCCAGCAGCCTAATGAACACCGGGGAGCTGTTTTTT. It specifies CASSLMNTGELFF.